This T cell receptor beta chain was identified during a study of shared clonotypes between healthy human individuals. The CDR3 runs 17 residues. V lost 1 base, J lost 3 bases, and 15 bases lay in between. The germline V gene encodes CDR1 SGHDN and CDR2 FVKESK. Template amounts of roughly 300 ng DNA, about 30,000 T cell genomes, were employed in unsorted PBMC replicate PCRs. Profiling relied on immunoSEQ multiplex PCR, and the TCRdb table lists in-frame clones only, not all of them. The sample shows approximately 500,000 clones, roughly 79% of them seen only once. Healthy HIV-negative adults without recent acute infections or vaccinations served as donors. There were only Caucasian adults among the donors, and all lived in Nashville, Tennessee.

The V call is TRBV14, the J call TRBJ1-4; D is unclear. The clonotype originates from a middle-aged woman in good health. Some clones in this sample may be carry-over from other donors' samples. Sequenced sample: PBMCs. The CDR3 DNA sequence: TGTGCCAGCAGCCAAGCCCGTACTATAAGAGCTAATGAAAAACTGTTTTTT. Protein: CASSQARTIRANEKLFF.